This TCR beta chain was identified in a study of T-cell memory formation after mild COVID-19. Broader study findings: Contracting CD8+ clones were enriched in EMRA, CD4+ mainly in CM and EM. Proof of SARS-CoV-2 specificity was absent for the second-wave clones that crested on day 37.

Via MiXCR, TCRdb re-called the 5' RACE reads, giving one row per CDR3 protein. The table shows a few hundred thousand distinct CDR3 sequences, with 20% to 25% occurring only once. The CDR3 extends over 14 amino acids. Trimming stripped 6 bases from V and 4 bases from J, with 15 bases between. Germline V gene sequence: CDR1 MNHNS, CDR2 SASEGT. For this clonotype: What it binds is unknown.

The chain is built from TRBV6-1 and TRBJ1-2; tentatively, D is TRBD1 (6 bases). The receptor was isolated from a man younger than 35 who had mild COVID-19 (a few samples of this study predate the infection). Cell type and time point are not known. Sequencing input: PBMCs or a T cell subset sorted from them (not recorded which). Here the CDR3 DNA reads TGTGCCAGCAGGGGACGACAGGCGCTCTATGGCTACACCTTC. Protein sequence: CASRGRQALYGYTF.